This TCR beta chain was profiled in a study of OX40 agonist ivuxolimab in advanced cancers. On the study more broadly: Earlier treatment with anti-PD-1, anti-PD-L1 or anti-CTLA-4 was permitted, and about 40% had received some.

J lost 1 base, V lost 3 bases, and 5 bases had no gene match. This CDR3 has 16 amino acids. CDR1 is SGHTA, CDR2 FQGTGA, per germline. The protocol was immunoSEQ multiplex PCR, while the TCRdb copy is restricted to in-frame clones and leaves out a portion. Of 100,000 to 150,000 clones in the sample, around 93% are singletons; the top ten hold roughly 0.85%. The source is an adult with an advanced solid tumor such as melanoma, head and neck, liver or kidney cancer. The sequences come from CD4+ or CD8+ T cells sorted from blood, collected in a trial of the OX40 agonist ivuxolimab. This chain links TRBV7-3 with TRBJ2-3; TRBD2 matches 9 bases. In DNA, the CDR3 is TGTGCCAGCAGCTTGGGGGTAGCGGGAGGCACAGATACGCAGTATTTT. Protein: CASSLGVAGGTDTQYF.